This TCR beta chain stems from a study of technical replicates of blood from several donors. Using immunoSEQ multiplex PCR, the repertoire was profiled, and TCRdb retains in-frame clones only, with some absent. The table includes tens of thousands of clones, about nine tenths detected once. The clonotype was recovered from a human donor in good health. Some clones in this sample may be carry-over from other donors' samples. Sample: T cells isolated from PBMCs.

Here the CDR3 reads CASSQTENYEQYF. The CDR3 DNA reads TGCGCCAGCAGCCAGACAGAAAACTACGAGCAGTACTTC. The rearrangement joins TRBV5-1 to TRBJ2-7; maybe TRBD1 (5 bases). Germline values: CDR1 SGHRS, CDR2 YFSETQ. V lost 4 bases to trimming and J lost 3 bases, with 11 bases between them. This CDR3 has 13 residues.